The next 12 T cell receptor beta chains were all read from a single sample in a study of T cells after yellow fever vaccination. Using its own MiXCR run on the 5' RACE reads, TCRdb lists one record per CDR3 protein. The table lists a few hundred thousand distinct CDR3 sequences, 7.5% to 9.5% of them singletons. The sequences come from CD4+ T cells sorted from PBMCs, collected 5 days after the yellow fever booster vaccination. These receptors all stem from a man between 18 and 35 years old who received the YFV17D yellow fever vaccine.

The chain is built from TRBV12-3 or TRBV12-4 and TRBJ2-7; possible D gene TRBD2, 7 bases. Trimming removed 5 bases from V and 0 bases from J, with 11 bases in between. This CDR3 has 14 residues. DNA of the CDR3: TGTGCCAGCAGTAAGGGGGGGAGCTCCTACGAGCAGTACTTC. It codes for CASSKGGSSYEQYF.

In its sample, this clonotype was seen many times. The chain is built from TRBV5-1 and TRBJ2-1; TRBD1 aligns across 7 bases. Per germline, CDR1 SGHRS and CDR2 YFSETQ. With V trimmed by 5 bases and J by 11 bases, 7 bases remained unmatched. The CDR3 has 12 residues. In DNA, the CDR3 is TGCGCCAGCAGGAACAGGGGACCGAAGCAGTTCTTC. It translates to CASRNRGPKQFF.

This clonotype turned up a few times. The CDR3 nucleotides read TGTGCCAGCAGTTACAGGGGGGTACAGGGGGCGAATGGCTACACCTTC. Translated, it gives CASSYRGVQGANGYTF. The V and J genes are TRBV6-6 and TRBJ1-2; 9 nucleotides match TRBD1. V dropped 2 bases and J dropped 6; count of bases not matched to a gene: 10. Looked up from germline, CDR1 is MNHNY and CDR2 is SVGAGI (reference sequence). This CDR3 region has 16 residues.

The sample holds a few counts of this clonotype. The genes are TRBV4-1 and TRBJ1-2; TRBD1 aligns across 9 bases. This CDR3 contains 16 residues. The ends lost 0 bases at V and 4 bases at J; junction bases unmatched: 6. The V gene's germline CDR1 is MGHRA and CDR2 YSYEKL. The CDR3 loop reads CASSQDRGTGSYGYTF. Written as DNA, the CDR3 is TGCGCCAGCAGCCAAGATCGAGGGACAGGGAGCTATGGCTACACCTTC.

V and J are TRBV7-3 and TRBJ2-2; D may be TRBD1 (5 bases). The CDR3 is made up of 16 amino acids. From germline, CDR1 is SGHTA and CDR2 FQGTGA. With 5 bases removed from V and 4 bases from J, the gap between germline ends came to 17 bases. The CDR3 DNA is TGTGCCAGCAGCCCCGTAATGGGGCCGAGCACCGGGGAGCTGTTTTTT. Translated, it gives CASSPVMGPSTGELFF.

A few counts support this clonotype. The chain has TRBV2 and TRBJ1-2; D remains unclear. Germline CDR1 is SNHLY and CDR2 is FYNNEI. CDR3 length: 12 amino acids. The V end lost 10 bases, the J end lost 7 bases, and 16 bases lay between the germline ends. The CDR3 nucleotides read TGTGCCACTACGGACGTCGGTCGTGGCTACACCTTC. Translation gives CATTDVGRGYTF. The full variable domain, in which reference TRBV2 and TRBJ1-2 provide the parts outside the CDR3, is EPEVTQTPSHQVTQMGQEVILRCVPISNHLYFYWYRQILGQKVEFLVSFYNNEISEKSEIFDDQFSVERPDGSNFTLKIRSTKLEDSAMYFCATTDVGRGYTFGSGTRLTVV.

There are many counts of this clonotype. V usage is TRBV20-1 and J usage is TRBJ2-5; D unresolved. Per germline, CDR1 DFQATT and CDR2 SNEGSKA (reference sequence). V lost 2 bases to trimming and J lost 5 bases, with 15 bases between them. The CDR3 has 14 amino acids. As DNA, the CDR3 is TGCAGTGCTAGAAGCTGGAGCCAGGCTGAGACCCAGTACTTC. Translating gives CSARSWSQAETQYF.

The rearrangement uses TRBV28 and TRBJ1-4; the D gene is possibly TRBD1 (5 bases). The CDR3 consists of 13 residues. Trimming removed 8 bases from V and 7 bases from J, with 14 bases in between. The germline CDR1 and CDR2 sequences are MDHEN and SYDVKM. CDR3 DNA sequence: TGTGCCAGCGGGACTTCAGGGCCTGAAAAACTGTTTTTT. Translation: CASGTSGPEKLFF.

This clonotype was seen only a few times. The chain recombines TRBV9 with TRBJ2-4, with 7 bases that match TRBD1. The CDR3 loop spans 13 amino acids. With 4 bases clipped from V and 7 bases from J, the junction kept 5 bases outside the gene matches. CDR1 is SGDLS and CDR2 is YYNGEE in the germline V gene. The CDR3 sequence: CASSPTGYNIQYF. Written as DNA, the CDR3 is TGTGCCAGCAGCCCGACAGGGTACAACATTCAGTACTTC.

At least ten counts were recorded for this clonotype. The gene calls are TRBV20-1 and TRBJ1-5, with 7 positions matching TRBD1. The V gene end was trimmed by 6 bases and the J gene end by 4 bases; junction bases not matched to a gene: 6. This CDR3 has 13 amino acids. Germline V CDR1 and CDR2: DFQATT, SNEGSKA (reference sequence). In DNA, the CDR3 is TGCAGTGCCGGGGGGACAGCTAATCAGCCCCAGCATTTT. Translation gives CSAGGTANQPQHF.

This clonotype has ten or more counts. V is TRBV7-3 and J is TRBJ2-3; 8 bases fit TRBD2. Germline V gives CDR1 SGHTA, CDR2 FQGTGA. The CDR3 length is 16 residues. Trimming cost V 5 bases and J 5 bases; bases outside gene matches: 12. The CDR3 reads CASSPRGGAGGDTQYF. The CDR3 DNA reads as TGTGCCAGCAGCCCTCGGGGGGGGGCTGGAGGAGATACGCAGTATTTT. The whole variable domain, remainder taken from reference TRBV7-3 and TRBJ2-3, is GAGVSQTPSNKVTEKGKYVELRCDPISGHTALYWYRQSLGQGPEFLIYFQGTGAADDSGLPNDRFFAVRPEGSVSTLKIQRTERGDSAVYLCASSPRGGAGGDTQYFGPGTRLTVL.

This sequence joins TRBV6-2 or TRBV6-3 and TRBJ2-7; TRBD1 is a possible D gene (6 bases). Germline CDR1 reads MNHEY; CDR2 reads SVGEGT. With 6 bases removed from V and 3 bases from J, the gap between germline ends came to 9 bases. The CDR3 covers 12 residues. In nucleotides, the CDR3 is TGTGCCAGCAGCAACAGGGTCTACGAGCAGTACGTC. Its translation: CASSNRVYEQYV.